This T cell receptor beta chain was identified in a study of naive and memory T cell subsets. Study results and caveats: This RNA-based method may be sensitive to activation-related transcript changes.

By share, this clonotype counts as medium-sized. Antigen: not known. Germline V gene sequence: CDR1 LNHDA, CDR2 SQIVND (reference sequence). There are 17 residues in the CDR3. The V end lost 6 bases, the J end lost 1 base, and 19 bases lay between the germline ends. The SP2 primer and nested alpha and beta constant region primers amplified ligated cDNA in four rounds. From the UMI-ligation and nested PCR reads, TCRdb called clonotypes with MiXCR, one entry per CDR3 protein. Here the sample spans 750 to 800 distinct CDR3 sequences, roughly 3.6% being singletons. A UMI-containing oligonucleotide was joined by 3' ligation to the TCR cDNA template.

Sample: skin, taken from a tuberculin skin test site or a saline-injected site (not recorded which). This TCR came from an adult in good health. This chain links TRBV19 with TRBJ1-5, with D unclear. The CDR3: CASSMALERWSNQPQHF. Written as DNA, the CDR3 is TGTGCCAGTAGCATGGCTTTAGAGCGGTGGAGCAATCAGCCCCAGCATTTT.